Listed here are 22 T cell receptor beta chains from one sample, sequenced in a study of blood T cell repertoires in COVID-19. Method: immunoSEQ multiplex PCR; TCRdb's copy keeps in-frame clones and lacks some. The sample consists of around 35,000 clones, roughly 84% of them appearing once. Sequencing was carried out using peripheral blood. These receptors were collected from a man aged 55 to 70 with active COVID-19.

This clone appeared once. V gene TRBV7-2 combines with J gene TRBJ2-7; a possible D gene is TRBD1 (5 bases). Trimming left V 4 bases short and J 1 base short, with 11 bases between. The CDR3 has 14 amino acids. Germline values: CDR1 SGHTA, CDR2 FQGNSA. The CDR3 nucleotides are TGTGCCAGCAGCTCTCGGACACGGTCCTACGAGCAGTACTTC. Amino acid sequence: CASSSRTRSYEQYF.

The chain employs TRBV7-7 and TRBJ1-3; D is perhaps TRBD1 (6 bases). Germline V gives CDR1 SSHAT, CDR2 FNYEAQ (reference sequence). The CDR3 is 15 residues long. V lost 1 base and J 4 bases, leaving 11 bases between the germline ends. The CDR3 region is CASSLGGGQGNTIYF. In DNA form, the CDR3 reads TGTGCCAGCAGCTTAGGCGGGGGGCAAGGAAACACCATATATTTT.

The chain combines TRBV3-1 (or the pseudogene TRBV3-2) with TRBJ2-3; D is perhaps TRBD1 (5 bases). The CDR3 covers 13 residues. Trimming pared 10 bases from V and 0 bases from J, leaving 11 bases between. CDR1 and CDR2 from the germline V gene are LGHDT and YNNKEL (reference sequence). This CDR3 reads CATRPGSTDTQYF. The DNA for the CDR3 is TGTGCCACCAGGCCAGGGAGCACAGATACGCAGTATTTT.

V gene TRBV7-2 combines with J gene TRBJ1-2; 8 bases match TRBD1. The germline gives CDR1 SGHTA, CDR2 FQGNSA. The CDR3 sequence is 17 residues long. The V segment lost 5 bases and the J segment 1 base; nucleotides outside the gene matches: 12. The CDR3 protein is CASSTGQGNGVNYGYTF. The CDR3 nucleotides read TGTGCCAGCAGCACCGGACAGGGTAATGGTGTTAACTATGGCTACACCTTC.

The chain joins TRBV18 to TRBJ2-3; 7 bases fit TRBD2. Per germline, CDR1 KGHSH and CDR2 LQKENI. J lost 3 bases, V lost 1 base, and 16 bases had no gene match. CDR3 length: 19 amino acids. The CDR3 DNA reads TGTGCCAGCTCACCACTAAGCGGGACTACGACCCGGGGGACAGATACGCAGTATTTT. Encoded protein: CASSPLSGTTTRGTDTQYF.

The gene calls are TRBV10-1 and TRBJ2-3; 10 positions agree with TRBD2. V shed 9 bases, J shed 4 bases, and the junction held 7 bases outside the gene matches. CDR1 and CDR2 (germline): WNHNN, SYGVQD (reference sequence). There are 14 residues in the CDR3. The CDR3 protein is CARRAGGPPDTQYF. The CDR3 DNA reads TGCGCCAGACGAGCGGGAGGGCCGCCAGATACGCAGTATTTT.

This clone was counted once. The rearrangement uses TRBV3-1 (or the pseudogene TRBV3-2) and TRBJ1-1; D is unresolved. CDR1 is LGHDT, CDR2 YNNKEL, per germline (reference sequence). The CDR3 length is 14 residues. The V and J ends lost 0 bases and 3 bases respectively, with 8 bases between them. The CDR3 DNA reads TGTGCCAGCAGCCAAGAAAGGAGATACACTGAAGCTTTCTTT. It yields the protein CASSQERRYTEAFF.

V and J are TRBV30 and TRBJ2-7; 12 bases are a match to TRBD2. V lost 3 bases to trimming and J lost 4 bases; unmatched junction nucleotides: 16. CDR1 is GTSNPN and CDR2 is SVGIG in the germline V gene (reference sequence). This CDR3 spans 18 amino acids. The CDR3 sequence is CAWRLRLAGGPSMYEQYF. CDR3 bases: TGTGCCTGGAGATTACGTCTAGCGGGAGGGCCCTCTATGTACGAGCAGTACTTC.

The chain joins TRBV2 to TRBJ2-3; TRBD2 agrees at 9 bases. The CDR3 has 15 amino acids. Germline loops: CDR1 SNHLY, CDR2 FYNNEI. J lost 4 bases, V lost 6 bases, and 8 bases had no gene match. The CDR3 spells CASRRSGRKADTQYF. The CDR3 DNA follows: TGTGCCAGCAGACGTAGCGGGAGAAAGGCAGATACGCAGTATTTT.

The chain couples TRBV9 to TRBJ2-7; 7 bases agree with TRBD2. V lost 0 bases and J lost 3; bases outside the gene matches: 9. The length of the CDR3 is 16 residues. Germline CDR1 and CDR2: SGDLS and YYNGEE. CDR3 in DNA: TGTGCCAGCAGCGTAGGTGCTAGCGGACAATACTACGAGCAGTACTTC. Its translation: CASSVGASGQYYEQYF.

The V gene is TRBV5-1, the J gene TRBJ1-5; unclear D gene. V was cut by 2 bases and J by 0 bases, with 3 bases left in between. The CDR3 consists of 13 residues. Germline loops: CDR1 SGHRS, CDR2 YFSETQ. The CDR3 DNA reads as TGCGCCAGCAGCTTATATAGCAATCAGCCCCAGCATTTT. As protein: CASSLYSNQPQHF.

CDR3 DNA sequence: TGTGCCAGCAGCCCCCTAGGACTAGCGGGAGATGCTAAGCAGTTCTTC. As protein: CASSPLGLAGDAKQFF. The chain recombines TRBV11-2 with TRBJ2-1; 13 bases map to TRBD2. V shed 5 bases and J 11 bases; nucleotides not matched to a gene: 12. CDR3 length: 16 residues. Looked up from germline, CDR1 is SGHAT and CDR2 is FQNNGV.

The J gene is TRBJ2-1, the V gene TRBV18; TRBD1 matches at 8 bases. The V segment lost 4 bases and the J segment 2 bases; nucleotides outside the gene matches: 1. This CDR3 has 14 residues. CDR1 is KGHSH and CDR2 is LQKENI in the germline V gene. CDR3 nucleotide sequence: TGTGCCAGCTCACGACAGGGGACCTACAATGAGCAGTTCTTC. Its protein product is CASSRQGTYNEQFF.

The chain combines TRBV18 with TRBJ1-2, with 10 bases aligning to TRBD1. The germline CDR1 and CDR2 sequences are KGHSH and LQKENI. CDR3 size: 14 residues. The V and J ends lost 5 bases and 7 bases, in that order; junction bases with no gene match: 7. The CDR3 sequence: CASSTGQGDVGYTF. The CDR3 DNA reads as TGTGCCAGCTCAACCGGACAGGGGGATGTTGGCTACACCTTC.

This rearrangement joins TRBV7-8 to TRBJ2-6; D is possibly TRBD1 (5 bases). The CDR3 sequence is 16 residues long. Looked up from germline, CDR1 is SGHVS and CDR2 is FQNEAQ. Deletions cut 3 bases from V and 0 bases from J, with 9 bases between. Here the CDR3 DNA reads TGTGCCAGCAGCTTGGGGCCCGCCTCTGGGGCCAACGTCCTGACTTTC. It is translated as CASSLGPASGANVLTF.

This clone has more than one count but fewer than ten. The CDR3 is CASSADRGGTQYF. In nucleotides, the CDR3 is TGTGCCAGCAGTGCCGACAGGGGAGGTACGCAGTATTTT. The chain employs TRBV2 and TRBJ2-3, with TRBD1 matching 8 bases. V shed 4 bases and J 8 bases; nucleotides not matched to a gene: 5. This CDR3 region has 13 residues. The V gene's germline CDR1 is SNHLY and CDR2 FYNNEI.

This clone occurred a few times. CDR3 in DNA: TGCGCCAGCAGTTTCGCCGGGGGGGAAGAGACCCAGTACTTC. Its translation is CASSFAGGEETQYF. This chain connects TRBV5-1 to TRBJ2-5, with TRBD2 matching 8 bases. This CDR3 spans 14 amino acids. V shed 5 bases and J 3 bases; nucleotides not matched to a gene: 6. Per germline, CDR1 SGHRS and CDR2 YFSETQ.

The chain combines TRBV18 with TRBJ1-1, with TRBD1 matching over 7 bases. CDR1 and CDR2 (germline): KGHSH, LQKENI. This CDR3 spans 15 amino acids. Trimming at V came to 2 bases and at J to 2 bases, leaving 5 bases not matched to a gene. The CDR3 nucleotides read TGTGCCAGCTCACCAGTGACAGGGTTTAACACTGAAGCTTTCTTT. Translation: CASSPVTGFNTEAFF.

The rearrangement links TRBV6-2 or TRBV6-3 to TRBJ1-1; D is unresolved. CDR3 size: 13 residues. Germline assignment: CDR1 MNHEY and CDR2 SVGEGT. Trimming took off 2 bases at V and 2 bases at J, with 6 bases between the two ends. CDR3 region: CASSYGPNTEAFF. CDR3 DNA: TGTGCCAGCAGTTACGGCCCAAACACTGAAGCTTTCTTT.

This clone was observed a handful of times. The chain links TRBV28 to TRBJ2-7; TRBD2 matches at 7 bases. After removal of 6 bases from V and 5 bases from J, the junction contained 4 bases not matched to a gene. In germline, CDR1 is MDHEN, CDR2 SYDVKM. The CDR3 is 12 amino acids. CDR3 in amino acids: CASSLGGDEQYF. The CDR3 coding sequence is TGTGCCAGCAGCCTGGGAGGGGACGAGCAGTACTTC. Full variable domain (rest looked up from reference TRBV28 and TRBJ2-7): DVKVTQSSRYLVKRTGEKVFLECVQDMDHENMFWYRQDPGLGLRLIYFSYDVKMKEKGDIPEGYSVSREKKERFSLILESASTNQTSMYLCASSLGGDEQYFGPGTRLTVT.

The V call is TRBV6-6, the J call TRBJ2-3; 8 positions agree with TRBD2. With 5 bases clipped from V and 4 bases from J, the junction kept 17 bases outside the gene matches. This CDR3 has 18 residues. The germline CDR1 and CDR2 sequences are MNHNY and SVGAGI (reference sequence). Here the CDR3 DNA reads TGTGCCAGCAGTCGGGAGGCCCCCGGGAGGGCTCGTCCAGATACGCAGTATTTT. This translates into CASSREAPGRARPDTQYF.

J is TRBJ1-3 and V is TRBV28, with 8 nucleotides matching TRBD1. The CDR3 has 13 residues. Germline V gene sequence: CDR1 MDHEN, CDR2 SYDVKM. With 7 bases clipped from V and 6 bases from J, the junction kept 5 bases outside the gene matches. CDR3 DNA sequence: TGTGCCAGCATCTCCAGGGGGCCAAACACCATATATTTT. It yields the protein CASISRGPNTIYF.